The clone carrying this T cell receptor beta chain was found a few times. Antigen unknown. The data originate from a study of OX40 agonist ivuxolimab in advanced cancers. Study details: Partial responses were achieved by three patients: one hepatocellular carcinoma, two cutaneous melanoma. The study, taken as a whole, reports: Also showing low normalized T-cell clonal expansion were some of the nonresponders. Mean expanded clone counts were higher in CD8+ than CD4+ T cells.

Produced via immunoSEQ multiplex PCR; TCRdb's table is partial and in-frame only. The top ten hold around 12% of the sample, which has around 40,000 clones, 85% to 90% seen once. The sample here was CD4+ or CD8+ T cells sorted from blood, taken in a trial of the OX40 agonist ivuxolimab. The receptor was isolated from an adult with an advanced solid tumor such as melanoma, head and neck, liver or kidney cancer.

The CDR3 region has the DNA TGTGCCAGCAGTTTCCCACGTAGCAATCAGCCCCAGCATTTT. The encoded protein is CASSFPRSNQPQHF. The chain employs TRBV28 and TRBJ1-5; D uncertain. V was cut by 3 bases and J by 0 bases, with 6 bases left in between. Germline CDR1 MDHEN, CDR2 SYDVKM. CDR3 size: 14 residues.